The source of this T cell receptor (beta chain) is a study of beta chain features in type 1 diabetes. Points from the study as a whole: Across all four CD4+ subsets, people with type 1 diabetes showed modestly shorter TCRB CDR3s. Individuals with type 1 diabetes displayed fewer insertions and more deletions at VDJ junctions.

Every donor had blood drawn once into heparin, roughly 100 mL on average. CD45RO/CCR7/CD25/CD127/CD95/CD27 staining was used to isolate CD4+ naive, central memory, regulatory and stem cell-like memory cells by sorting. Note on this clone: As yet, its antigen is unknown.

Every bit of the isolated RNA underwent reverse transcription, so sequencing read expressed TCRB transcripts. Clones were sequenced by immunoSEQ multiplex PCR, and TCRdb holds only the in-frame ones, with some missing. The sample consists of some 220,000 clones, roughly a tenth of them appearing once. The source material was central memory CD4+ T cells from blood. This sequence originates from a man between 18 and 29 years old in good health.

DNA of the CDR3: TGCGCCAGCAGCTTGGGAGGTTGGTCGGGCCAAGAGACCCAGTACTTC. This codes for CASSLGGWSGQETQYF. The V call is TRBV5-1, the J call TRBJ2-5; D is unclear. This CDR3 is 16 amino acids long. V shed 0 bases and J shed 1 base, with 13 bases lying between them. CDR1 and CDR2 from the germline V gene are SGHRS and YFSETQ.